This T cell receptor (beta chain) was recovered during a study of blood T cell repertoires in COVID-19. Germline assignment: CDR1 MDHEN and CDR2 SYDVKM. The CDR3 loop spans 15 amino acids. Trimming removed 5 bases at V and 5 bases at J, with 15 bases between. Method: immunoSEQ multiplex PCR; TCRdb's copy keeps in-frame clones and lacks some. The top ten hold 1.3% of the sample, which has about 220,000 clones, about 86% seen once. The TCR originated in a woman aged 40 to 55 with acute COVID-19. The gene calls are TRBV28 and TRBJ1-4; D is unclear. Sequencing was done on a sample of PBMCs or T cells enriched from blood (not recorded which). CDR3 bases: TGTGCCAGCAGTCCAACCCCCCCCCAGAATGAAAAACTGTTTTTT. It specifies CASSPTPPQNEKLFF.